This T cell receptor beta chain was retrieved from a study of PD-1 blockade in classical Hodgkin lymphoma. Notes on the study in general: Repertoire differences lack defined causes, possibly disease activity or prior therapy.

Patients all relapsed after autologous stem cell transplantation, and there was variation in brentuximab vedotin exposure. Patients' outcomes at their best amounted to complete response, partial response or progressive disease. For this clone: Antigen unknown.

Assay used: immunoSEQ multiplex PCR; TCRdb lists only in-frame clones, some missing. The table has roughly 150,000 clones, about four fifths seen once. Deletions cut 6 bases from V and 5 bases from J, with 10 bases between. The CDR3 runs 12 residues. Germline V gives CDR1 LNHDA, CDR2 SQIVND (reference sequence). This chain uses TRBV19 with TRBJ2-5; D is uncertain. This TCR came from a human donor with classical Hodgkin lymphoma. This specimen was peripheral blood mononuclear cells (PBMCs), taken before the second cycle of nivolumab. The CDR3 DNA reads TGTGCCAGTAGCAGACTTCGGGAGACCCAGTACTTC. Amino acids: CASSRLRETQYF.